Included here is one T cell receptor (beta chain) sequence, with context. The target antigen is unknown. The data originate from a study of lymphopenia after photon versus proton radiotherapy. V lost 4 bases and J lost 1; bases outside the gene matches: 13. The CDR3 spans 18 residues. Germline assignment: CDR1 MDHEN and CDR2 SYDVKM. Profiling relied on immunoSEQ multiplex PCR, and the TCRdb table lists in-frame clones only, not all of them. The table lists tens of thousands of clones, more than 75% of them singletons. General study points: Proton therapy kept repertoires fairly stable, unlike photons, which gained effector/memory cells.

This sequence was found in a woman between 70 and 85 years old with pancreatic cancer. The chain carries TRBV28 and TRBJ2-3, with 8 bases identical to TRBD1. Sequenced material: peripheral blood, taken from a patient treated with photon-based radiotherapy. The CDR3 region is CASSSPFQGALGTDTQYF. Here the CDR3 DNA reads TGTGCCAGCAGTTCTCCCTTCCAGGGGGCCCTCGGCACAGATACGCAGTATTTT.